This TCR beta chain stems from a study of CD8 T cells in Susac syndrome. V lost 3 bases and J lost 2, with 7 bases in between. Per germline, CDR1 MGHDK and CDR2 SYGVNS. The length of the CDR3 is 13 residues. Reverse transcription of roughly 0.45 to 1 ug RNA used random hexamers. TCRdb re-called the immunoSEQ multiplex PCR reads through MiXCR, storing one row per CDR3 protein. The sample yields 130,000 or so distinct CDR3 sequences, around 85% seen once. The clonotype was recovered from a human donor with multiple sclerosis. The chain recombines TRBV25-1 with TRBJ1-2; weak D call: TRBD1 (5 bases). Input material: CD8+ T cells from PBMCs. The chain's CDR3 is CASSDRGNYGYTF. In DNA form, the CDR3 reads TGTGCCAGCAGTGATCGGGGGAACTATGGCTACACCTTC.